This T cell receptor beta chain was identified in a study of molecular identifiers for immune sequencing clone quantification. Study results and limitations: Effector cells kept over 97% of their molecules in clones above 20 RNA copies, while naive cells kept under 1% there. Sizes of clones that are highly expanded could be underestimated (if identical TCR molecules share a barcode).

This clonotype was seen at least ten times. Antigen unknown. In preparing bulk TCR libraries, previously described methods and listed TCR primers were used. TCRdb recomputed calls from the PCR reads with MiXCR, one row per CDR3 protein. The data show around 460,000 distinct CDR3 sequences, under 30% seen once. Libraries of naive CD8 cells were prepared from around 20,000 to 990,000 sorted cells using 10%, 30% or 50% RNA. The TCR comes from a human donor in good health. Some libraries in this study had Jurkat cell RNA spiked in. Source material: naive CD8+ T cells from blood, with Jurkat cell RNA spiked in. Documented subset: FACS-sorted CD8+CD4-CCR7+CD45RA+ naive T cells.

The CDR3 loop reads CASSQGAGGGWYEQYF. In nucleotides, the CDR3 is TGCGCCAGCAGCCAAGGAGCGGGCGGGGGATGGTACGAGCAGTACTTC. The V call is TRBV4-3, the J call TRBJ2-7, with 7 nucleotides matching TRBD2. Germline CDR1 and CDR2: LGHNA and YSLEER. This CDR3 comprises 16 residues. With 1 base clipped from V and 4 bases from J, the junction kept 10 bases outside the gene matches.